This T cell receptor beta chain was recovered during a study of T cells in Graves' hyperthyroidism and ophthalmopathy. Many counts were recorded for this clonotype. Amplification yielded TCR beta CDR3 regions, with RNA transcripts as the source. Using the HTBI primer set, a first-round RT-PCR was run on the TCR CDR3. A single record per CDR3 protein comes from TCRdb applying MiXCR to the multiplex PCR reads. The sample holds more than 450,000 distinct CDR3 sequences, around 13% seen once. Patients aged 18 to 65 with hyperthyroidism were newly diagnosed, with duration under 2 months. V was shortened by 4 bases and J by 12 bases, with 11 bases between the two germline ends. The CDR3 totals 10 residues. Germline V gene data show CDR1 as DFQATT and CDR2 as SNEGSKA (reference sequence).

Source material: blood. This TCR was sampled from a woman aged 40 to 55 with Graves' hyperthyroidism. The chain links TRBV20-1 to TRBJ2-3; no firm D call. Here the CDR3 DNA reads TGCAGTGCTAAGGACGGCCATCAGTATTTT. It codes for CSAKDGHQYF.